The sequence of this T cell receptor (beta chain) was determined in a study of CD8 T cells in Susac syndrome. The multiple sclerosis controls were treatment-naive patients affected by stable or active relapsing-remitting disease. TEMRA cells were enriched by FACS, while CD8+ and CD4+ T cells were obtained through a negative isolation that was performed magnetically. The V gene's germline CDR1 is LNHDA and CDR2 SQIVND (reference sequence). Trimming cost V 4 bases and J 6 bases, with 18 bases left between them. The CDR3 extends over 15 amino acids. RNA was extracted with the RNeasy kit, and a quantity of about 0.45 to 1 ug was reverse transcribed using random hexamers. TCR beta CDR3 was amplified by immunoSEQ covering 54 Vbeta and 13 Jbeta. Using its own MiXCR run on the immunoSEQ multiplex PCR reads, TCRdb lists one record per CDR3 protein. Of roughly 130,000 distinct CDR3 sequences detected, 85% to 95% appear once; the ten largest clones hold around 0.11%.

The specimen was CD4+ T cells from PBMCs. V gene TRBV19 combines with J gene TRBJ1-2; D may be TRBD1 (5 bases). The TCR comes from a human donor with multiple sclerosis. The CDR3, as DNA: TGTGCCAGTAGTAGCGCACCGGGGCAGGGTGATGGCTACACCTTC. Translation gives CASSSAPGQGDGYTF.